Listed below are T cell receptor beta chains from one sample, sequenced in a study of patients and donors after allogeneic stem cell transplantation. TCRdb re-called the RT-PCR reads with MiXCR, one entry per CDR3 protein. The sample contains over 150,000 distinct CDR3 sequences, less than 45% of which appear only once. The sample taken for sequencing was blood, either unsorted or a sorted T cell fraction (not recorded which). Source of these receptors: a human donor who was either an allogeneic HSCT recipient or a stem cell or donor lymphocyte infusion donor (not recorded which). It is not recorded whose cells these are; they may come from a transplant donor. CDR3s include the opening cysteine and the closing phenylalanine or tryptophan. Fields, in order: V gene, D gene, clone size, J gene, CDR3 protein, CDR3 DNA. D genes are given only for firm matches. Clone size is given for some rows only: seen once, a few or many times, or a class if the clone is expanded.

>TRBV15|TRBD2|NA|TRBJ2-1
CATSRDTSGNHNEQFF
TGTGCCACCAGCAGGGACACTAGCGGGAACCACAATGAGCAGTTCTTC
>TRBV3-1|TRBD1|NA|TRBJ1-2
CASSPVQGNYGYTF
TGTGCCAGCAGTCCCGTACAGGGGAACTATGGCTACACCTTC
>TRBV12-3/TRBV12-4|NA|NA|TRBJ2-7
CASSLLLEAEQYF
TGTGCCAGCAGTCTCCTACTAGAAGCCGAGCAGTACTTC
>TRBV7-9|NA|NA|TRBJ1-5
CASRGNSNQPQHF
TGTGCCAGCCGGGGCAATAGCAATCAGCCCCAGCATTTT
>TRBV7-8|NA|NA|TRBJ2-3
CASSLAPSGTDTQYF
TGTGCCAGCAGCTTAGCGCCTAGCGGCACAGATACGCAGTATTTT
>TRBV4-2|NA|few|TRBJ2-3
CASSPTPGTDTQYF
TGTGCCAGCAGCCCAACACCAGGCACAGATACGCAGTATTTT
>TRBV25-1|TRBD1|NA|TRBJ2-1
CASSKNWDSFRVKQFF
TGTGCCAGCAGTAAAAATTGGGACAGCTTCCGTGTGAAGCAGTTCTTC
>TRBV6-5|TRBD1|few|TRBJ1-6
CASSSHRGLDNSPLHF
TGTGCCAGCAGTTCTCACAGGGGGCTAGATAATTCACCCCTCCACTTT
>TRBV5-1|TRBD2|many|TRBJ2-3
CASSPGRPGGTQYF
TGCGCCAGCAGCCCTGGAAGGCCGGGGGGTACGCAGTATTTT
>TRBV5-6|TRBD1|NA|TRBJ1-4
CASSLNGQGNEKLFF
TGTGCCAGCAGCTTGAACGGACAGGGTAATGAAAAACTGTTTTTT
>TRBV12-3/TRBV12-4|TRBD2|NA|TRBJ2-2
CASSRLASTGELFF
TGTGCCAGCAGCCGACTAGCTTCCACCGGGGAGCTGTTTTTT
>TRBV27|TRBD1|NA|TRBJ1-5
CASSRTGSNQPQHF
TGTGCCAGCAGTCGGACAGGTAGCAATCAGCCCCAGCATTTT
>TRBV5-5|TRBD1|NA|TRBJ2-1
CASSLSLTGYSGNEQFF
TGTGCCAGCAGCTTGTCCTTGACAGGGTACTCGGGGAATGAGCAGTTCTTC
>TRBV7-9|NA|NA|TRBJ2-1
CASSLGRVSSYNEQFF
TGTGCCAGCAGCTTAGGGAGGGTCAGCTCCTACAATGAGCAGTTCTTC
>TRBV6-5|NA|once|TRBJ2-7
CASSYTGFYEQYF
TGTGCCAGCAGTTACACGGGATTCTACGAGCAGTACTTC
>TRBV20-1|NA|few|TRBJ1-4
CSAPDREGEKLFF
TGCAGTGCCCCGGACAGAGAAGGGGAAAAACTGTTTTTT
>TRBV6-6|TRBD2|NA|TRBJ2-3
CASSRGEGQTDTQYF
TGTGCCAGCAGCCGGGGGGAGGGCCAGACAGATACGCAGTATTTT
>TRBV15|NA|NA|TRBJ1-5
CATSRGRVVSNQPQHF
TGTGCCACCAGCAGAGGAAGGGTCGTGAGCAATCAGCCCCAGCATTTT
>TRBV9|NA|NA|TRBJ1-3
CASSVTPGGDNSGNTIYF
TGTGCCAGCAGCGTAACCCCCGGAGGGGACAACTCTGGAAACACCATATATTTT
>TRBV7-9|NA|NA|TRBJ1-1
CASSLALGGAFF
TGTGCCAGCAGCTTAGCCTTAGGGGGAGCTTTCTTT
>TRBV9|NA|NA|TRBJ2-5
CASSIRGLQETQYF
TGTGCCAGCAGCATCCGGGGACTCCAAGAGACCCAGTACTTC
>TRBV6-5|NA|NA|TRBJ1-5
CASSWGSDSNQPQHF
TGTGCCAGCAGTTGGGGGTCCGATAGCAATCAGCCCCAGCATTTT
>TRBV9|NA|NA|TRBJ1-1
CASSVGGGGTEAFF
TGTGCCAGCAGCGTAGGAGGCGGGGGGACTGAAGCTTTCTTT
>TRBV12-3/TRBV12-4|NA|NA|TRBJ1-4
CASSLAPGENNEKLFF
TGTGCCAGCAGTTTAGCCCCCGGGGAAAATAATGAAAAACTGTTTTTT